This entry describes one TCR beta chain. Its antigen is still unknown. The repertoire was sequenced with immunoSEQ multiplex PCR; TCRdb's copy has only in-frame clones and lacks some. The repertoire has 110,000 or so clones, around 90% of them found once; the top ten carry roughly 0.62%. V dropped 4 bases and J dropped 2 bases, with 12 bases sitting between them. Germline loops: CDR1 MNHNS, CDR2 SASEGT. CDR3 length equals 15 residues. The sample belongs to a study of a mutant IDH1 vaccine in newly diagnosed glioma. At the level of the study: Eight vaccinations reached patients in weeks 1, 3, 5, 7, 11, 15, 19 and 23.

Time point given: week 11, during vaccination. Vaccination used 300 ug of mutant IDH1 20-mer peptide per dose, with topical imiquimod. The V and J genes are TRBV6-1 and TRBJ2-1; tentatively, D is TRBD2 (6 bases). This TCR was recovered from a woman between 50 and 59 years old with glioma. The specimen was PBMCs, collected from a glioma patient whose treatment included an IDH1 peptide vaccine. The CDR3 is CASSGALAPYNEQFF. The DNA of the CDR3 is TGTGCCAGCAGTGGAGCACTAGCACCCTACAATGAGCAGTTCTTC.